Listed below are T cell receptor beta chains from one sample, sequenced in a study of cytomegalovirus exposure and HLA in healthy donors. Libraries were prepared by immunoSEQ multiplex PCR; TCRdb keeps only in-frame clonotypes and omits some of them. The sample has 220,000 or so clones; roughly 84% are singletons. The specimen sequenced was PBMCs. Source of these receptors: a woman aged 30 to 39 in good health and CMV-seropositive. Both conserved end residues are part of each CDR3. Each record gives: CDR3 length, clone size, V gene, J gene, D gene, CDR3 DNA, CDR3 protein. The D gene is left open where the match is weak. Clone size is shown for a subset of rows, as once, few, many or a class of expanded clone.

>14|once|TRBV29-1|TRBJ2-2|TRBD1
TGCAGCTCTCGGACAGGGGGCGCCGGCGGGGAGCTGTTTTTT
CSSRTGGAGGELFF
>11|.|TRBV6-5|TRBJ1-1|.
TGTGCCAGCAGTTACGAGGCTAAAGCTTTCTTT
CASSYEAKAFF
>13|.|TRBV5-1|TRBJ2-7|TRBD1
TGCGCCAGCAGCGTACAGGGGCCCTACGAGCAGTACTTC
CASSVQGPYEQYF
>11|.|TRBV29-1|TRBJ2-1|.
TGCAGCAGTTTGTTGTACAATGAGCAGTTCTTC
CSSLLYNEQFF
>16|.|TRBV5-4|TRBJ2-2|.
TGTGCCAGCAGGGTTGGGAACAAATTGGGCACCGGGGAGCTGTTTTTT
CASRVGNKLGTGELFF
>12|.|TRBV30|TRBJ2-5|TRBD2
TGTGCCTGGAATGGGGGGGGAGAGACCCAGTACTTC
CAWNGGGETQYF
>13|.|TRBV5-6|TRBJ2-7|.
TGTGCCAGCAGCTTGGACTTATCCTACGAGCAGTACTTC
CASSLDLSYEQYF
>14|.|TRBV2|TRBJ2-1|TRBD2
TGTGCCAGCAGTGAATCTAGCGGGAGGGGAGGGCAGTTCTTC
CASSESSGRGGQFF
>12|.|TRBV30|TRBJ1-5|.
TGTGCCTGGAGTAGGTTGGGGGGGCCCCAGCATTTT
CAWSRLGGPQHF
>16|few|TRBV5-1|TRBJ2-3|TRBD2
TGCGCCAGCAGCTTAGCCGGACTAGACTTGGCAGATACGCAGTATTTT
CASSLAGLDLADTQYF
>17|.|TRBV6-1|TRBJ2-7|.
TGTGCCAGCAGTGCAATAGACCCGCGGGACAGCGGATACGAGCAGTACTTC
CASSAIDPRDSGYEQYF
>14|once|TRBV18|TRBJ1-4|TRBD1
TGTGCCAGCTCCCGTGGACAGGGAGATGAAAAACTGTTTTTT
CASSRGQGDEKLFF
>18|.|TRBV6-1|TRBJ1-5|TRBD1
TGTGCCAGCAGTGCCTACCCCAAGGGGGCGAATAGCAATCAGCCCCAGCATTTT
CASSAYPKGANSNQPQHF
>15|.|TRBV6-5|TRBJ2-5|.
TGTGCCAGCAGTCGGGACCGACATTACCAAGAGACCCAGTACTTC
CASSRDRHYQETQYF
>17|.|TRBV6-1|TRBJ1-2|TRBD1
TGTGCCAGCAGTGTCGACAGGGTATTATACTTGTCGGGAGGCTACACCTTC
CASSVDRVLYLSGGYTF
>11|few|TRBV20-1|TRBJ2-7|.
TGCAGTGCTAGAGATGCCTACGAGCAGTACTTC
CSARDAYEQYF
>15|.|TRBV18|TRBJ1-2|TRBD1
TGTGCCAGCTCACCACCCAGGACAGGCCACTATGGCTACACCTTC
CASSPPRTGHYGYTF
>15|many|TRBV2|TRBJ1-5|.
TGTGCCAGCAGTGAAATTCAGGCTAGCAATCAGCCCCAGCATTTT
CASSEIQASNQPQHF
>14|.|TRBV15|TRBJ2-7|.
TGTGCCACCAGCAAGAGGGGGGGATCCTACGAGCAGTACTTC
CATSKRGGSYEQYF
>14|.|TRBV13|TRBJ1-5|.
TGTGCCAGCAGCTTGGGTTATAGCAATCAGCCCCAGCATTTT
CASSLGYSNQPQHF
>11|.|TRBV9|TRBJ1-2|.
TGTGCCAGCTTAACAGGGAATCGCTACACCTTC
CASLTGNRYTF
>15|.|TRBV5-4|TRBJ2-3|.
TGTGCCAGCAGCTTGGCTGGACCGTCCCAAGATACGCAGTATTTT
CASSLAGPSQDTQYF
>11|.|TRBV11-2|TRBJ2-4|.
TGTGCCAGCAGCTCATACAGCATTCAGTACTTC
CASSSYSIQYF
>15|few|TRBV9|TRBJ2-7|TRBD1
TGTGCCAGCAGCGACTCGGGGGACAGGGGATCGAAGCAGTACTTC
CASSDSGDRGSKQYF
>12|.|TRBV2|TRBJ2-1|.
TGTGCCAGCAGTGTAGCGGACAATGAGCAGTTCTTC
CASSVADNEQFF
>12|.|TRBV5-1|TRBJ1-1|TRBD1
TGCGCCAGCAGCCGGGACAGCACTGAAGCTTTCTTT
CASSRDSTEAFF
>12|few|TRBV28|TRBJ2-7|.
TGTGCCAGCAGTATTGTGGCCTACGAGCAGTACTTC
CASSIVAYEQYF
>15|few|TRBV10-1|TRBJ2-5|.
TGCGCCAGCAGTGAGTCTGGCAGGCCCCAAGAGACCCAGTACTTC
CASSESGRPQETQYF
>11|.|TRBV5-1|TRBJ2-1|.
TGCGCCAGCAGGATTGAGGGTGAGCAGTTCTTC
CASRIEGEQFF
>14|.|TRBV5-1|TRBJ2-7|.
TGCGCCAGCAGCTTGCTAGCACCAGGCTACGAGCAGTACTTC
CASSLLAPGYEQYF
>13|medium-sized|TRBV6-4|TRBJ2-2|.
TGTGCCAGCAGTGACAGGGACACCGGGGAGCTGTTTTTT
CASSDRDTGELFF
>11|.|TRBV30|TRBJ1-1|.
TGTGCCTGGAGTGGACAGGCCGAAGCTTTCTTT
CAWSGQAEAFF
>15|.|TRBV29-1|TRBJ2-1|.
TGCAGCGTTGAAAGGGCGCGGTCGGACTACAATGAGCAGTTCTTC
CSVERARSDYNEQFF
>13|.|TRBV27|TRBJ1-4|.
TGTGCCAGCAGTTCCTACAGTCGGGAAAAACTGTTTTTT
CASSSYSREKLFF
>14|.|TRBV30|TRBJ2-3|TRBD2
TGTGCCTGGAGTTCTAGCGGGAACACAGATACGCAGTATTTT
CAWSSSGNTDTQYF
>15|.|TRBV11-1|TRBJ1-3|TRBD1
TGTGCCAGCAGCTTCGACAGGGGCCCTGGAAACACCATATATTTT
CASSFDRGPGNTIYF
>18|.|TRBV4-2|TRBJ2-2|.
TGTGCCAGCAGCCAAGAAGGACCCGGGACCCAGGCGGCCGGGGAGCTGTTTTTT
CASSQEGPGTQAAGELFF
>14|.|TRBV5-4|TRBJ2-5|.
TGTGCCAGCAGCCCGGCGTGGGGGTCGGAGACCCAGTACTTC
CASSPAWGSETQYF
>13|.|TRBV6-6|TRBJ1-2|.
TGTGCCAGCAGTTACGACCCGATTAATGGCTACACCTTC
CASSYDPINGYTF
>15|once|TRBV6-1|TRBJ2-7|.
TGTGCCAGCAGTGAAGCCTACAGCGGATCCTACGAGCAGTACTTC
CASSEAYSGSYEQYF
>13|.|TRBV30|TRBJ2-7|.
TGTGCCTGGAGTGGAGACGGGTTATACGAGCAGTACTTC
CAWSGDGLYEQYF